This T cell receptor (beta chain) was retrieved from a study of cytomegalovirus exposure and HLA in healthy donors. Only in-frame clones appear in the TCRdb table, and some are missing; sequencing was by immunoSEQ multiplex PCR. Among 100,000 to 150,000 clones listed, approximately 91% were seen once. In regard to this clone: Its specificity is unknown.

Study findings and constraints: In a later analysis, first-cohort TCR clusters were found to tend to co-occur in the roughly 120 validation repertoires.

Losses at the gene ends were 0 bases for V and 4 bases for J; bases not matched to a gene: 8. This CDR3 has 16 amino acids. Germline CDR1 and CDR2: SNHLY and FYNNEI. The receptor was derived from a man between 25 and 39 years old in good health and CMV-seronegative. The chain is built from TRBV2 and TRBJ2-7; 8 bases line up with TRBD1. The source material was PBMCs. The CDR3 DNA is TGTGCCAGCAGTGAAGCGCCGGGACAGGTAAAATACGAGCAGTACTTC. Protein product: CASSEAPGQVKYEQYF.